The 18 T cell receptor beta chains given below trace back to one sample, sequenced in a study of PD-1 blockade in classical Hodgkin lymphoma. The protocol was immunoSEQ multiplex PCR, while the TCRdb copy is restricted to in-frame clones and leaves out a portion. The sample yields roughly 70,000 clones, more than 85% seen once. The time point was: newly diagnosed, previously untreated cHL patient sample. The sequenced material came from peripheral blood mononuclear cells (PBMCs). These receptor sequences come from a human donor with classical Hodgkin lymphoma.

The chain joins TRBV5-1 to TRBJ2-7; D might be TRBD1 (6 bases). This CDR3 region has 14 residues. CDR1 and CDR2 (germline): SGHRS, YFSETQ. Trimming pared 4 bases from V and 2 bases from J, leaving 13 bases between. The CDR3, as DNA: TGCGCCAGCAGCCCGGGACAATCCGCCTACGAGCAGTACTTC. Its translation: CASSPGQSAYEQYF.

This chain connects TRBV29-1 to TRBJ1-1, with 11 bases fitting TRBD1. The CDR3 contains 14 residues. Looked up from germline, CDR1 is SQVTM and CDR2 is ANQGSEA. Germline trimming cut 4 bases from V and 3 bases from J; bases unmatched to any gene: 4. The CDR3 spells CSVADRGLYTEAFF. CDR3 DNA: TGCAGCGTTGCGGACAGGGGGCTTTACACTGAAGCTTTCTTT.

The chain couples TRBV7-6 to TRBJ2-7, with D tentatively TRBD1 (6 bases). Trimming took 5 bases from V and 0 from J, leaving 17 bases between them. Germline CDR1 reads SGHVS; CDR2 reads FNYEAQ. CDR3 length equals 16 residues. The CDR3 sequence: CASSPQTGLSSYEQYF. The CDR3, as DNA: TGTGCCAGCAGCCCACAGACAGGACTTAGCTCCTACGAGCAGTACTTC.

This chain links TRBV5-1 with TRBJ1-2; unclear D gene. The ends were cut back, 6 bases at V and 6 bases at J, with 18 bases in the middle. The CDR3 sequence is 14 residues long. The germline V gene has CDR1 SGHRS and CDR2 YFSETQ. This CDR3 reads CASTYGEGSDGYTF. CDR3 nucleotide sequence: TGCGCCAGCACCTACGGGGAGGGATCGGATGGCTACACCTTC.

The chain links TRBV20-1 to TRBJ1-1, with D hard to call. The CDR3 runs 10 residues. Trimming stripped 7 bases from V and 11 bases from J, with 14 bases between. Germline-derived CDR1 and CDR2 are DFQATT and SNEGSKA (reference sequence). The CDR3: CSVIRTKAFF. The CDR3 DNA follows: TGCAGTGTAATCCGGACGAAGGCTTTCTTT.

The CDR3 is CASRTGGPNIQYF. DNA for the CDR3: TGTGCCAGCAGGACAGGGGGCCCGAACATTCAGTACTTC. The chain joins TRBV28 to TRBJ2-4; 10 bases match TRBD1. This CDR3 is 13 amino acids long. In germline, CDR1 is MDHEN, CDR2 SYDVKM. V dropped 6 bases and J dropped 7; count of bases not matched to a gene: 3.

This clone was recorded only once. The rearrangement joins TRBV11-2 to TRBJ1-2; no clear D gene. This CDR3 has 15 amino acids. V shed 2 bases and J shed 0 bases, with 10 bases lying between them. Germline V gene lookup returns CDR1 SGHAT and CDR2 FQNNGV. The CDR3 DNA reads as TGTGCCAGCAGCTTAACGCCGGCAGCTAACTATGGCTACACCTTC. Translating it yields CASSLTPAANYGYTF.

The chain is built from TRBV6-1 and TRBJ2-3, with D possibly matching TRBD1 (5 bases). Germline V lookup: CDR1 MNHNS, CDR2 SASEGT. The CDR3 runs to 15 residues. Trimming cost V 2 bases and J 2 bases, with 11 bases left between them. The CDR3 here is CASSEQGRDTDTQYF. The CDR3, as DNA: TGTGCCAGCAGTGAACAGGGAAGGGACACAGATACGCAGTATTTT.

This chain links TRBV5-4 with TRBJ1-2; no clear D gene. V shed 0 bases and J shed 0 bases, with 12 bases lying between them. Per germline, CDR1 SGHNT and CDR2 YYREEE (reference sequence). The CDR3 is 16 residues long. The CDR3 DNA sequence: TGTGCCAGCAGCTTGGTGGGTAGAGACTCTAACTATGGCTACACCTTC. As protein: CASSLVGRDSNYGYTF.

The CDR3 nucleotides read TGCGCCAGCAGCTTGGGTTTCGGGGGGGCTAGCCAAGAGACCCAGTACTTC. Protein sequence: CASSLGFGGASQETQYF. The chain is built from TRBV5-1 and TRBJ2-5; TRBD2 matches at 8 bases. Germline V lookup: CDR1 SGHRS, CDR2 YFSETQ. CDR3 length equals 17 residues. Trimming at V came to 0 bases and at J to 1 base, leaving 8 bases not matched to a gene.

V is TRBV9 and J is TRBJ1-2, with D perhaps TRBD1 (5 bases). Germline values: CDR1 SGDLS, CDR2 YYNGEE. The CDR3 totals 12 residues. Trimming took off 3 bases at V and 4 bases at J, with 7 bases between the two ends. CDR3 in DNA: TGTGCCAGCAGCGCCCAGGGCTATGGCTACACCTTC. This sequence encodes CASSAQGYGYTF.

This clone showed up just once. The chain carries TRBV18 and TRBJ1-1; no clear D. This CDR3 is 15 amino acids long. From germline, CDR1 is KGHSH and CDR2 LQKENI. The V end lost 0 bases, the J end lost 2 bases, and 10 bases lay between the germline ends. The CDR3 sequence is CASSPPSQANTEAFF. CDR3 bases: TGTGCCAGCTCACCACCATCCCAGGCTAACACTGAAGCTTTCTTT.

J is TRBJ1-5 and V is TRBV19, with TRBD1 as a possible D gene (5 bases). Germline V gene data show CDR1 as LNHDA and CDR2 as SQIVND (reference sequence). Trimming removed 1 base from V and 3 bases from J, with 10 bases in between. This CDR3 contains 15 residues. The CDR3 DNA reads TGTGCCAGTAGTATAGGGGGGTCGCCCAATCAGCCCCAGCATTTT. It translates to CASSIGGSPNQPQHF.

The chain links TRBV27 to TRBJ1-2; the D is unclear. Trimming left V 5 bases short and J 0 bases short, with 13 bases between. The CDR3 has 15 amino acids. CDR1 and CDR2 from the germline V gene are MNHEY and SMNVEV (reference sequence). CDR3 sequence (DNA): TGTGCCAGCAGTCTGTGGGCAGAACCTAACTATGGCTACACCTTC. Protein product: CASSLWAEPNYGYTF.

The chain carries TRBV28 and TRBJ1-4, with 8 bases aligning to TRBD1. This CDR3 contains 12 residues. V was clipped by 9 bases and J by 6 bases; unmatched bases: 3. CDR1 is MDHEN, CDR2 SYDVKM, per germline. The CDR3 loop reads CASRTGYEKLFF. The CDR3 DNA is TGTGCCAGTCGGACAGGGTATGAAAAACTGTTTTTT.

The V gene is TRBV10-1, the J gene TRBJ2-7; possible D gene TRBD1, 6 bases. The CDR3 covers 13 residues. Germline CDR1 reads WNHNN; CDR2 reads SYGVQD (reference sequence). V shed 10 bases and J shed 8 bases, with 21 bases lying between them. Written as DNA, the CDR3 is TGCGCCAACCTCTTCAGGACAGCGGACAAGCAGTACTTC. Translated, it gives CANLFRTADKQYF.

The rearrangement uses TRBV18 and TRBJ2-2; D not resolved. CDR1 KGHSH and CDR2 LQKENI come from the germline V gene. CDR3 length equals 16 residues. Trimming removed 3 bases at V and 0 bases at J, with 11 bases between. DNA of the CDR3: TGTGCCAGCTCACCGCCTACTTACACGAACACCGGGGAGCTGTTTTTT. As protein: CASSPPTYTNTGELFF.

The rearrangement joins TRBV28 to TRBJ1-5; D may be TRBD1 (6 bases). Trimming shortened V by 8 bases and J by 1 base, and 9 bases separated the two germline ends. The germline gives CDR1 MDHEN, CDR2 SYDVKM. The CDR3 length is 13 residues. The CDR3 coding sequence is TGTGCCAGCCGCACAGGGAGCAATCAGCCCCAGCATTTT. Translation gives CASRTGSNQPQHF.